The 7 T cell receptor beta chains below come from one sample, sequenced in a study of cytomegalovirus exposure and HLA in healthy donors. TCRdb's table, derived via immunoSEQ multiplex PCR, lists solely in-frame clones and lacks some. The repertoire has around 180,000 clones, 86% of them found once; the top ten carry 1.4% to 1.5%. The sample taken for sequencing was PBMCs. These receptors were obtained from a woman between 18 and 30 years old in good health and CMV-seronegative.

In the case of this clone: Just one base apart from a much larger clone, this may be a read error. The chain links TRBV2 to TRBJ1-2, with TRBD1 matching over 7 bases. CDR3 size: 13 residues. Germline V gene lookup returns CDR1 SNHLY and CDR2 FYNNEI. J gave up 3 bases and V 6 bases, and 4 bases lay outside the gene matches. The chain's CDR3 is CASRETGDYGYTF. The CDR3 DNA reads as TGTGCCAGCAGGGAAACAGGGGACTATGGCTACACCTTC.

The CDR3 reads CASSSHRGRQDRENTEAFF. The CDR3 nucleotides are TGTGCCAGCAGCTCCCACAGGGGGCGCCAAGATAGGGAGAACACTGAAGCTTTCTTT. This chain uses TRBV27 with TRBJ1-1, with 9 bases identical to TRBD1. Germline loops: CDR1 MNHEY, CDR2 SMNVEV (reference sequence). V lost 6 bases, J lost 1 base, and 18 bases stayed unmatched. The CDR3 is 19 residues long.

J is TRBJ2-5 and V is TRBV10-1; weak D call: TRBD1 (5 bases). Trimming shortened V by 2 bases and J by 1 base, and 8 bases separated the two germline ends. The CDR3 is 14 amino acids. From germline, CDR1 is WNHNN and CDR2 SYGVQD (reference sequence). The CDR3 nucleotides are TGCGCCAGCAGTGAGCAGGGCTTCCAAGAGACCCAGTACTTC. It yields the protein CASSEQGFQETQYF.

The gene calls are TRBV5-1 and TRBJ1-2; the D is unclear. Trimming took 4 bases from V and 5 from J, leaving 15 bases between them. CDR1 SGHRS and CDR2 YFSETQ come from the germline V gene. This CDR3 is 14 amino acids long. CDR3 protein: CASSRETAHYGYTF. CDR3 in DNA: TGCGCCAGCAGCAGAGAAACAGCACATTATGGCTACACCTTC.

The chain carries TRBV10-3 and TRBJ1-1; TRBD1 might be the D (5 bases). CDR3 size: 14 residues. The V end lost 3 bases, the J end lost 2 bases, and 10 bases lay between the germline ends. Germline lookup yields CDR1 ENHRY and CDR2 SYGVKD. CDR3 coding DNA: TGTGCCATCAGTGACAGGGCCTCAAACACTGAAGCTTTCTTT. It codes for CAISDRASNTEAFF.

V is TRBV15 and J is TRBJ2-3, with 9 bases that match TRBD2. The CDR3 has 18 amino acids. Germline CDR1 is LNHNV and CDR2 is YYDKDF (reference sequence). Trimming at V came to 0 bases and at J to 0 bases, leaving 7 bases not matched to a gene. The CDR3 DNA is TGTGCCACCAGCAGAGATCAAGTGACTAGCGGTAGCACAGATACGCAGTATTTT. Its protein product is CATSRDQVTSGSTDTQYF.

The chain combines TRBV4-1 with TRBJ2-3; the match to TRBD2 covers 10 bases. CDR1 and CDR2 from the germline V gene are MGHRA and YSYEKL. The junction had 5 bases not matched to a gene; V was cut back by 1 base and J by 7 bases. There are 15 residues in the CDR3. CDR3 bases: TGCGCCAGCAGCCAAGCCCTAGCGGGGGAAAATACGCAGTATTTT. Protein product: CASSQALAGENTQYF.